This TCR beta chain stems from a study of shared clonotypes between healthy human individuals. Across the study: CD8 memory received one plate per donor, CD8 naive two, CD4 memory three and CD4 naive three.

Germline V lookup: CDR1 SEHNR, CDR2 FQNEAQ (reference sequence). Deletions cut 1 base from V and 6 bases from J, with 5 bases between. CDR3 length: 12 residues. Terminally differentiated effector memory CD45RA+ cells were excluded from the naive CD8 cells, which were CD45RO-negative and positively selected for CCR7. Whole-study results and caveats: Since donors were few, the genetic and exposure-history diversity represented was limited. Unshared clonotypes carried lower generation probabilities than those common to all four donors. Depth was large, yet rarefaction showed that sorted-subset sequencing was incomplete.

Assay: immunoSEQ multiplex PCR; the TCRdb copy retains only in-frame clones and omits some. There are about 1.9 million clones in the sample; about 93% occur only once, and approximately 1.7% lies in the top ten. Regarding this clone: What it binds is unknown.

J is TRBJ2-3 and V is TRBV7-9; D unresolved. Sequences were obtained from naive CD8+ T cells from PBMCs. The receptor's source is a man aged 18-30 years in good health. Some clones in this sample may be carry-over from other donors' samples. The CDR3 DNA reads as TGTGCCAGCAGCTTAGAGCCTGATACGCAGTATTTT. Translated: CASSLEPDTQYF.